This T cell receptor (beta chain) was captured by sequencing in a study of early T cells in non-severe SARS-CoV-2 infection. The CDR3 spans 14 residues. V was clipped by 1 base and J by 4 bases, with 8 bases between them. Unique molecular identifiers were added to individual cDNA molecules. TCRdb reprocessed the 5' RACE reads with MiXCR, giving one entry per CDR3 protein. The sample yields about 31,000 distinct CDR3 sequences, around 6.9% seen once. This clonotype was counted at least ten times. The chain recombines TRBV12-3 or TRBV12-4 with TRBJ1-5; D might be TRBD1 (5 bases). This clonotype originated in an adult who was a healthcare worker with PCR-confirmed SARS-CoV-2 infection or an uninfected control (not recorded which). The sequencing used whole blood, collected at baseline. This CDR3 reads CASSLGTRNQPQHF. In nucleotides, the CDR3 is TGTGCCAGCAGTTTAGGGACACGAAATCAGCCCCAGCATTTT.